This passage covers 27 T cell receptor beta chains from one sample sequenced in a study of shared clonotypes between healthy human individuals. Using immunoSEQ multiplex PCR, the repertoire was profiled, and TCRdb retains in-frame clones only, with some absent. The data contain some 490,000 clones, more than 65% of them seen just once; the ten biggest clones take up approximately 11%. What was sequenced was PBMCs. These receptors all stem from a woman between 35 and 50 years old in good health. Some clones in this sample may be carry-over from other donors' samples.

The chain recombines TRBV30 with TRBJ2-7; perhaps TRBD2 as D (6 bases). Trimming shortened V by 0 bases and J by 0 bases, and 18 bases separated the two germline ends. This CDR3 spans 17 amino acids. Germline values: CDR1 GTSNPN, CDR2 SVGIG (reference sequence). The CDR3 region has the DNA TGTGCCTGGAGTGTACGGGGGAGGTATCCATCCTCCTACGAGCAGTACTTC. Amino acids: CAWSVRGRYPSSYEQYF.

The CDR3 nucleotides are TGTGCCAGCAGCTTCCCCGGGGGGGCAAGCGAGCAGTACTTC. Its protein is CASSFPGGASEQYF. The genes are TRBV5-4 and TRBJ2-7; 8 nucleotides agree with TRBD2. CDR3 length equals 14 residues. V trimming: 2 bases; J trimming: 6 bases; junction bases outside the gene matches: 7. Germline values: CDR1 SGHNT, CDR2 YYREEE (reference sequence).

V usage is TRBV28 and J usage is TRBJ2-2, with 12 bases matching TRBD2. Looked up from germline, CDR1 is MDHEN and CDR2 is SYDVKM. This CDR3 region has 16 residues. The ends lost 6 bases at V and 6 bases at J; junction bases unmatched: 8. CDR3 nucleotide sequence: TGTGCCAGCAGAGCCACTAGCGGGAGGTACGCCGGGGAGCTGTTTTTT. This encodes CASRATSGRYAGELFF. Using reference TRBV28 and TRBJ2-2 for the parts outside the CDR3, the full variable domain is DVKVTQSSRYLVKRTGEKVFLECVQDMDHENMFWYRQDPGLGLRLIYFSYDVKMKEKGDIPEGYSVSREKKERFSLILESASTNQTSMYLCASRATSGRYAGELFFGEGSRLTVL.

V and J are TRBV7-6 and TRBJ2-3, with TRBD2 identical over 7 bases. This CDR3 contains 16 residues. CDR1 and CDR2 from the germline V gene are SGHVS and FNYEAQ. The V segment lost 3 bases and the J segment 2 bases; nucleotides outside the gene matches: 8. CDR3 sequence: CASSLKSGILTDTQYF. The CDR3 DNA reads TGTGCCAGCAGCTTGAAAAGCGGGATCCTCACAGATACGCAGTATTTT. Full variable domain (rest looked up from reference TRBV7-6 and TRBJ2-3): GAGVSQSPRYKVTKRGQDVALRCDPISGHVSLYWYRQALGQGPEFLTYFNYEAQQDKSGLPNDRFSAERPEGSISTLTIQRTEQRDSAMYRCASSLKSGILTDTQYFGPGTRLTVL.

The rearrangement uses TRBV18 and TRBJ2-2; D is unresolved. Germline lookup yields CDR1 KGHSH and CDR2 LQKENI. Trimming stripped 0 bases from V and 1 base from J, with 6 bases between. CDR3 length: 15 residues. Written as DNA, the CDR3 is TGTGCCAGCTCACCACCGGCAGGGAACACCGGGGAGCTGTTTTTT. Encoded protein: CASSPPAGNTGELFF.

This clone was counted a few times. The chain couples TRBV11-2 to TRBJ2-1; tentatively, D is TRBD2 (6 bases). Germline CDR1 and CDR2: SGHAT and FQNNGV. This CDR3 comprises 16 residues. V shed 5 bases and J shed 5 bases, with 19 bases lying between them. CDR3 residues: CASSPGGSYRNNEQFF. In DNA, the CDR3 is TGTGCCAGCAGCCCCGGAGGGAGTTACCGAAACAATGAGCAGTTCTTC.

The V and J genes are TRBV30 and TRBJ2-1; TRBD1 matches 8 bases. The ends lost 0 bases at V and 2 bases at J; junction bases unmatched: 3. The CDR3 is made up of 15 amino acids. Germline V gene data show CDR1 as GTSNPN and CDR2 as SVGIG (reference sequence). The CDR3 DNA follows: TGTGCCTGGAGTGTACAGGGGGAACCCTACAATGAGCAGTTCTTC. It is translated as CAWSVQGEPYNEQFF.

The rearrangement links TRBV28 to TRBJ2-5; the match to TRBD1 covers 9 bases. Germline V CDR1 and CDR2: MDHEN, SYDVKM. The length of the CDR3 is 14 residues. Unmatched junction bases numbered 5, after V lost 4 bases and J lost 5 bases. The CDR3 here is CASSSRTGVETQYF. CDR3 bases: TGTGCCAGCAGTTCAAGGACAGGGGTGGAGACCCAGTACTTC.

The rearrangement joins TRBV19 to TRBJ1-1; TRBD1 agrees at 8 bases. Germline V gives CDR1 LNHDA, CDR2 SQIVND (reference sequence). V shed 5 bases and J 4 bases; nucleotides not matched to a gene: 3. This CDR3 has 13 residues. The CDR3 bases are TGTGCCAGTAGTGAAACAGGGGGCACTGAAGCTTTCTTT. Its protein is CASSETGGTEAFF.

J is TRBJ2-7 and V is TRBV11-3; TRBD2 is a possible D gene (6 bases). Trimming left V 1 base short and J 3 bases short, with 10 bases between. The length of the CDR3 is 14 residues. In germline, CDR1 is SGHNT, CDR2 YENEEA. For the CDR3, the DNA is TGTGCCAGCAGCTTAGGGAGTAGCGGCTACGAGCAGTACTTC. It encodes CASSLGSSGYEQYF.

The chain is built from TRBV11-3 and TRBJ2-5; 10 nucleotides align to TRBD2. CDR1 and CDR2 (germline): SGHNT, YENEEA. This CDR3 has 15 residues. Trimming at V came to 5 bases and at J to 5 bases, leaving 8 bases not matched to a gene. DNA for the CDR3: TGTGCCAGCAGCGCCGGACTAGCGGAGGGGGAGACCCAGTACTTC. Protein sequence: CASSAGLAEGETQYF.

Written as DNA, the CDR3 is TGTGCCAGCAGCTTAATGGGTGGGGCAGAATCCACCGGGGAGCTGTTTTTT. It encodes CASSLMGGAESTGELFF. This sequence joins TRBV11-2 and TRBJ2-2; D perhaps matches TRBD1 (5 bases). This CDR3 is built from 17 residues. Germline V lookup: CDR1 SGHAT, CDR2 FQNNGV. The ends were cut back, 2 bases at V and 4 bases at J, with 17 bases in the middle.

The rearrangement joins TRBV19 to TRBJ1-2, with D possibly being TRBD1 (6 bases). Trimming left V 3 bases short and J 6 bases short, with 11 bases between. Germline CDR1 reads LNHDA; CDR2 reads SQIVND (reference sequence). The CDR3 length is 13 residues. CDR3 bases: TGTGCCAGTAGTATGTGGACAGCTGATGGCTACACCTTC. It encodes CASSMWTADGYTF. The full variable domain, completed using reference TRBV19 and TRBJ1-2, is DGGITQSPKYLFRKEGQNVTLSCEQNLNHDAMYWYRQDPGQGLRLIYYSQIVNDFQKGDIAEGYSVSREKKESFPLTVTSAQKNPTAFYLCASSMWTADGYTFGSGTRLTVV.

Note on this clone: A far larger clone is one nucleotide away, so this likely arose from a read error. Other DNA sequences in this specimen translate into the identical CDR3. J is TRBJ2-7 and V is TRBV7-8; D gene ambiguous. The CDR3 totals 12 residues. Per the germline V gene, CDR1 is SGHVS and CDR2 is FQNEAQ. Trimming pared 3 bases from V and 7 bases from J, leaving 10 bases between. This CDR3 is CASSFIAAEQYF. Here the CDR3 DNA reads TGTGCCAGCAGCTTCATAGCAGCTGAGCAGTACTTC.

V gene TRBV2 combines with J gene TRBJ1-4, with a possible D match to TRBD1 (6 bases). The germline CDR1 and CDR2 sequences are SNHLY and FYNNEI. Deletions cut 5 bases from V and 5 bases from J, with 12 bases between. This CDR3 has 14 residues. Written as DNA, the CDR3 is TGTGCCAGCAGTAAGGGACAAGACAATGAAAAACTGTTTTTT. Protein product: CASSKGQDNEKLFF.

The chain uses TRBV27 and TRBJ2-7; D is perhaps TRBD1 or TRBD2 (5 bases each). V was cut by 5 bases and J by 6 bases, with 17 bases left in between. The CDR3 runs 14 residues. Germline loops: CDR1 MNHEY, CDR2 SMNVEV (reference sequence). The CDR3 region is CASSPRTQGSEQYF. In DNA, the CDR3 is TGTGCCAGCAGTCCCCGGACTCAGGGAAGCGAGCAGTACTTC.

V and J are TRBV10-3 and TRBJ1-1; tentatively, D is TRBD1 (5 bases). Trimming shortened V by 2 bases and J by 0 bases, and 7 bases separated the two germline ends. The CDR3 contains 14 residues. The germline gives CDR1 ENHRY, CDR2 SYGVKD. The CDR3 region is CAISEGAMNTEAFF. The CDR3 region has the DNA TGTGCCATCAGTGAGGGGGCAATGAACACTGAAGCTTTCTTT.

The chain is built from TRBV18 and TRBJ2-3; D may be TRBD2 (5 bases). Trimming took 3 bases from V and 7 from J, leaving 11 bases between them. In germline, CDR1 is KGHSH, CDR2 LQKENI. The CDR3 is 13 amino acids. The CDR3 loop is CASSPSGSYTQYF. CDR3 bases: TGTGCCAGCTCACCGTCGGGGAGCTATACGCAGTATTTT.

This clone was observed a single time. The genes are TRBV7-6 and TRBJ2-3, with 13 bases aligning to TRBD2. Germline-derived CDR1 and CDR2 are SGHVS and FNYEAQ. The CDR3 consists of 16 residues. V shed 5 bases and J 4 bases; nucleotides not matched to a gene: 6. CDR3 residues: CASSPRLAGGADTQYF. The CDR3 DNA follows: TGTGCCAGCAGCCCTCGACTAGCGGGAGGTGCAGATACGCAGTATTTT.

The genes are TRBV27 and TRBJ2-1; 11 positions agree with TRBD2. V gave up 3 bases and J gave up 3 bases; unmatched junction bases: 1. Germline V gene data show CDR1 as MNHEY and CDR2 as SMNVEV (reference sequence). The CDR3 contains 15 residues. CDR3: CASSFGLAGYNEQFF. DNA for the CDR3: TGTGCCAGCAGTTTTGGACTAGCGGGCTACAATGAGCAGTTCTTC.

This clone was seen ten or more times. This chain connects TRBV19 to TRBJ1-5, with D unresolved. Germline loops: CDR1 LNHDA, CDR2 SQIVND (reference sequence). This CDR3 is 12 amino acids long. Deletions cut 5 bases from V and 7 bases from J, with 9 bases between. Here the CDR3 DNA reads TGTGCCAGTAGTCGGGTCGGCCAGCCCCAGCATTTT. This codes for CASSRVGQPQHF. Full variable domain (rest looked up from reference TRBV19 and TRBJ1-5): DGGITQSPKYLFRKEGQNVTLSCEQNLNHDAMYWYRQDPGQGLRLIYYSQIVNDFQKGDIAEGYSVSREKKESFPLTVTSAQKNPTAFYLCASSRVGQPQHFGDGTRLSIL.

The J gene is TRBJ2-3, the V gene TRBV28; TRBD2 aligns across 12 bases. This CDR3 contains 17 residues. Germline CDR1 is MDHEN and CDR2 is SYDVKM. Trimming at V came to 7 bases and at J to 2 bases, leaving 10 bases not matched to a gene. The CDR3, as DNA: TGTGCCAGCACCCTCCACGGGACTAGCGGGCTCACAGATACGCAGTATTTT. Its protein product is CASTLHGTSGLTDTQYF. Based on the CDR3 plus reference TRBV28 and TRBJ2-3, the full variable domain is DVKVTQSSRYLVKRTGEKVFLECVQDMDHENMFWYRQDPGLGLRLIYFSYDVKMKEKGDIPEGYSVSREKKERFSLILESASTNQTSMYLCASTLHGTSGLTDTQYFGPGTRLTVL.

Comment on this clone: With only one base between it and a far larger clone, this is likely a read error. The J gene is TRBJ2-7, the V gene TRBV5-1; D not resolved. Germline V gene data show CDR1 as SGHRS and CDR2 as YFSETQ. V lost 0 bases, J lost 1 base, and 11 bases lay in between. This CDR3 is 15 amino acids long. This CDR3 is CASSLGSPGSYEQYF. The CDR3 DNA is TGCGCCAGCAGCTTGGGCTCCCCCGGGTCCTACGAGCAGTACTTC.

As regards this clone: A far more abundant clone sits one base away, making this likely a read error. DNA of the CDR3: TGTGCCAGCCAGGGGACTAGCGGGCTTAATGGGCAGTTCTTC. Its translation is CASQGTSGLNGQFF. The genes are TRBV5-6 and TRBJ2-1; TRBD2 aligns across 12 bases. Germline V CDR1 and CDR2: SGHDT, YYEEEE. This CDR3 spans 14 amino acids.

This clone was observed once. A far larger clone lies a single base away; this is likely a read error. The DNA for the CDR3 is TGTGCCATCCTGGATAGCGGTCGAAGGGAGACCCAGTACTTC. It specifies CAILDSGRRETQYF. The chain combines TRBV10-3 with TRBJ2-5; D perhaps matches TRBD2 (6 bases). Germline V gene lookup returns CDR1 ENHRY and CDR2 SYGVKD. The CDR3 is 14 amino acids. Trimming removed 8 bases at V and 5 bases at J, with 18 bases between.

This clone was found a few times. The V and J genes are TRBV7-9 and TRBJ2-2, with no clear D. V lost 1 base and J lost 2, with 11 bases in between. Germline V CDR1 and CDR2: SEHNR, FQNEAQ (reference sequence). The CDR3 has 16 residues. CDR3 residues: CASSLEGRINTGELFF. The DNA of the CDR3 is TGTGCCAGCAGCTTAGAGGGTCGGATCAACACCGGGGAGCTGTTTTTT.

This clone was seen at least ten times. CDR3: CASSPGLPGRNEQFF. CDR3 DNA: TGTGCCAGCAGCCCGGGACTACCGGGGCGTAATGAGCAGTTCTTC. This chain joins TRBV7-3 and TRBJ2-1, with 7 positions matching TRBD2. Germline V gene lookup returns CDR1 SGHTA and CDR2 FQGTGA. Trimming took 5 bases from V and 7 from J; bases not matched to a gene: 11. CDR3 length: 15 amino acids. The full variable domain, completed using reference TRBV7-3 and TRBJ2-1, is GAGVSQTPSNKVTEKGKYVELRCDPISGHTALYWYRQSLGQGPEFLIYFQGTGAADDSGLPNDRFFAVRPEGSVSTLKIQRTERGDSAVYLCASSPGLPGRNEQFFGPGTRLTVL.